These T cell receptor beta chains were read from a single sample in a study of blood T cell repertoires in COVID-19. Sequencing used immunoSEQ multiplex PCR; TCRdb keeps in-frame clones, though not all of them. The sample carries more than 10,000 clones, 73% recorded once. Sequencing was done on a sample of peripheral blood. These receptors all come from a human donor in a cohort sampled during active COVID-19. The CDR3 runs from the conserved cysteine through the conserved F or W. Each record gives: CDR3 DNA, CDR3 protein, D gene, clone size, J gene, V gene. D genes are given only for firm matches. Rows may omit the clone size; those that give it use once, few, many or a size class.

DNA: TGTGCCTGGAGTAGGGGTCTGGGACTAGAGGACGAGCAGTACTTC; CDR3: CAWSRGLGLEDEQYF; D: TRBD2; size: NA; J: TRBJ2-7; V: TRBV30
DNA: TGTGCCAGTAATCCGGGACAGGGTGTTGAAAAACTGTTTTTT; CDR3: CASNPGQGVEKLFF; D: TRBD1; size: NA; J: TRBJ1-4; V: TRBV19
DNA: TGTGCCAGCAGCGAAAACGGCGGCTTTTTAGGAGATACGCAGTATTTT; CDR3: CASSENGGFLGDTQYF; D: NA; size: NA; J: TRBJ2-3; V: TRBV25-1
DNA: TGTGCCAGCAGTTATCGGGACAGGGGGAATGAAAAACTGTTTTTT; CDR3: CASSYRDRGNEKLFF; D: TRBD1; size: few; J: TRBJ1-4; V: TRBV6-5
DNA: TGCGCCAGCAGCCAAGAGTGGGCTGGCGGGGGGGCGGAGACCCAGTACTTC; CDR3: CASSQEWAGGGAETQYF; D: TRBD2; size: NA; J: TRBJ2-5; V: TRBV4-1
DNA: TGCGCCAGCAGCTTCCGGACAGGGGATTACGAGCAGTACTTC; CDR3: CASSFRTGDYEQYF; D: TRBD1; size: NA; J: TRBJ2-7; V: TRBV5-1
DNA: TGTGCCAGCAGTTACGTCGGGGGGGCAAACCATGGCTACACCTTC; CDR3: CASSYVGGANHGYTF; D: NA; size: few; J: TRBJ1-2; V: TRBV6-2/TRBV6-3
DNA: TGTGCCACCAGCAGTGGACAGGCGGGGTGGGGAGAGACCCAGTACTTC; CDR3: CATSSGQAGWGETQYF; D: NA; size: NA; J: TRBJ2-5; V: TRBV15
DNA: TGTGCCAGCAGCGTAGGCGGAAACGGGTACAATGAGCAGTTCTTC; CDR3: CASSVGGNGYNEQFF; D: NA; size: NA; J: TRBJ2-1; V: TRBV9
DNA: TGTGCCAGCAGTTTTAGGACGGCGGGGGGTGGATACAATGAGCAGTTCTTC; CDR3: CASSFRTAGGGYNEQFF; D: TRBD2; size: once; J: TRBJ2-1; V: TRBV27
DNA: TGTGCCAGCAGCTTAGATGCGGGGCGTGGACCCCAGCATTTT; CDR3: CASSLDAGRGPQHF; D: NA; size: few; J: TRBJ1-5; V: TRBV7-2
DNA: TGTGCCAGCAGCCATCGTCGGACAGACTCCAATGAAAAACTGTTTTTT; CDR3: CASSHRRTDSNEKLFF; D: NA; size: NA; J: TRBJ1-4; V: TRBV3-1/TRBV3-2
DNA: TGTGCCAGCAAGCCCCCGGCTAGCGGGATCTCCGGGGAGCTGTTTTTT; CDR3: CASKPPASGISGELFF; D: TRBD2; size: NA; J: TRBJ2-2; V: TRBV2
DNA: TGTGCCAGCAGCCGGGCGGGGCAACCCTACGAGCAGTACTTC; CDR3: CASSRAGQPYEQYF; D: NA; size: few; J: TRBJ2-7; V: TRBV11-2
DNA: TGTGCCAGCAGTTACGGGGGGGCGGGTGAGCAGTACTTC; CDR3: CASSYGGAGEQYF; D: NA; size: medium-sized; J: TRBJ2-7; V: TRBV6-6
DNA: TGCGCCAGCAGCTTGGGAGGGAGGAGTAATTCACCCCTCCACTTT; CDR3: CASSLGGRSNSPLHF; D: NA; size: NA; J: TRBJ1-6; V: TRBV5-1
DNA: TGTGCCAGCAGCCAAGATTGGAGTCAGGGAGGGTTTAGCACAGATACGCAGTATTTT; CDR3: CASSQDWSQGGFSTDTQYF; D: TRBD2; size: once; J: TRBJ2-3; V: TRBV4-2
DNA: TGTGCCAGCAGCCAAGATAGGGGGACAGGGACCTACGAGCAGTACTTC; CDR3: CASSQDRGTGTYEQYF; D: TRBD1; size: NA; J: TRBJ2-7; V: TRBV14
DNA: TGTGCCAGCAGTTCTCTAAGACTAGCGGGAGATACGCAGTATTTT; CDR3: CASSSLRLAGDTQYF; D: TRBD2; size: NA; J: TRBJ2-3; V: TRBV6-6
DNA: TGTGCCAGCAGTCGCTGGCGGGGAGGATCGGCTACCTACGAGCAGTACTTC; CDR3: CASSRWRGGSATYEQYF; D: NA; size: NA; J: TRBJ2-7; V: TRBV6-2/TRBV6-3
DNA: TGTGCCAGCAGCAAAAGGCGGGACAGGTCTTCCTACGAGCAGTACTTC; CDR3: CASSKRRDRSSYEQYF; D: TRBD1; size: NA; J: TRBJ2-7; V: TRBV13
DNA: TGTGCCAGCGAGGACAATGAGCAGTTCTTC; CDR3: CASEDNEQFF; D: NA; size: NA; J: TRBJ2-1; V: TRBV6-5
DNA: TGTGCCAGCAGTTATAGGACTAGCGGGAGGGCCGAACAGGAGCAGTACTTC; CDR3: CASSYRTSGRAEQEQYF; D: TRBD2; size: few; J: TRBJ2-7; V: TRBV6-2/TRBV6-3
DNA: TGTGCCAGCAGCACCGGGACAGGGGGCGAGAGGATCTATGGCTACACCTTC; CDR3: CASSTGTGGERIYGYTF; D: TRBD1; size: NA; J: TRBJ1-2; V: TRBV27
DNA: TGTGCCAGCAGCCAAGGCCCGACAGGGGGAGGAACTGGGGCCAACGTCCTGACTTTC; CDR3: CASSQGPTGGGTGANVLTF; D: TRBD1; size: NA; J: TRBJ2-6; V: TRBV4-2
DNA: TGTGCCAGCAGCGGGGGGACAGGGATTTATAATTCACCCCTCCACTTT; CDR3: CASSGGTGIYNSPLHF; D: TRBD1; size: NA; J: TRBJ1-6; V: TRBV5-6
DNA: TGTGCCAGCAGCGTAGGGCTAGCGGGAGTTCGGGACCAAGAGACCCAGTACTTC; CDR3: CASSVGLAGVRDQETQYF; D: TRBD2; size: NA; J: TRBJ2-5; V: TRBV9
DNA: TGCAGCGCCCAGGACAGTCTGTTCTCTGGAAACACCATATATTTT; CDR3: CSAQDSLFSGNTIYF; D: NA; size: NA; J: TRBJ1-3; V: TRBV29-1
DNA: TGTGCCACCAGCGGAACCCTGGACAGCGGAGAGGCAGATACGCAGTATTTT; CDR3: CATSGTLDSGEADTQYF; D: NA; size: few; J: TRBJ2-3; V: TRBV15
DNA: TGTGCCAGCAGCCCCCGTCCGGGACACCGTTCACCCCTCCACTTT; CDR3: CASSPRPGHRSPLHF; D: NA; size: medium-sized; J: TRBJ1-6; V: TRBV9
DNA: TGCAGCATGCGGGACAGGTGGGACGGGGAGCTGTTTTTT; CDR3: CSMRDRWDGELFF; D: TRBD1; size: NA; J: TRBJ2-2; V: TRBV29-1
DNA: TGTGCCAGCAGCTTAGCCCCCGTAGACAATGAGCAGTTCTTC; CDR3: CASSLAPVDNEQFF; D: NA; size: NA; J: TRBJ2-1; V: TRBV11-2
DNA: TGTGCCAGTAGTATCCGAGTAAATGGCAATCAGCCCCAGCATTTT; CDR3: CASSIRVNGNQPQHF; D: NA; size: NA; J: TRBJ1-5; V: TRBV19
DNA: TGTGCCAGCAGATCCACAGGGCGGAATCAGCCCCAGCATTTT; CDR3: CASRSTGRNQPQHF; D: NA; size: NA; J: TRBJ1-5; V: TRBV6-5
DNA: TGTGCCAGCAGTGAAGCACCACAGGGAGGGGGCTACACCTTC; CDR3: CASSEAPQGGGYTF; D: NA; size: NA; J: TRBJ1-2; V: TRBV2
DNA: TGTGCCAGCAGTTACTCGAGACAGCTTAACACAGATACGCAGTATTTT; CDR3: CASSYSRQLNTDTQYF; D: NA; size: NA; J: TRBJ2-3; V: TRBV6-5
DNA: TGTGCCAGCCTGGAGATCAACTATGGCTACACCTTC; CDR3: CASLEINYGYTF; D: NA; size: NA; J: TRBJ1-2; V: TRBV28
DNA: TGTGCCAGCAGCTTGGCCGCGGCGGGGGGGTACAATGAGCAGTTCTTC; CDR3: CASSLAAAGGYNEQFF; D: TRBD2; size: NA; J: TRBJ2-1; V: TRBV5-6
DNA: TGTGCCAGCAGCTTGGGCCCCCCAAACAGGGGAGACACTGAAGCTTTCTTT; CDR3: CASSLGPPNRGDTEAFF; D: TRBD1; size: few; J: TRBJ1-1; V: TRBV5-6
DNA: TGTGCCAGCAGCTCCCGTTACAATGAGCAGTTCTTC; CDR3: CASSSRYNEQFF; D: NA; size: once; J: TRBJ2-1; V: TRBV7-2
DNA: TGTGCCAGCAGTGAACTTTGGAGGGGTGGGGAGCAGTACTTC; CDR3: CASSELWRGGEQYF; D: NA; size: NA; J: TRBJ2-7; V: TRBV6-1
DNA: TGCAGCGTTGATTGGAGTCAGGGCTACACCTTC; CDR3: CSVDWSQGYTF; D: NA; size: NA; J: TRBJ1-2; V: TRBV29-1
DNA: TGCAGCGTTGCAGCAACTAATGAAAAACTGTTTTTT; CDR3: CSVAATNEKLFF; D: NA; size: NA; J: TRBJ1-4; V: TRBV29-1
DNA: TGCGCCAGCAGTGAGGGACTAGCGGGAAACTACGAGCAGTACTTC; CDR3: CASSEGLAGNYEQYF; D: TRBD2; size: NA; J: TRBJ2-7; V: TRBV5-4
DNA: TGTGCCAGCAGCTCGTCGACAGGGGGAGGTGAAAAACTGTTTTTT; CDR3: CASSSSTGGGEKLFF; D: TRBD1; size: NA; J: TRBJ1-4; V: TRBV7-2
DNA: TGTGCCAGCAGCCGGACAGGGGTTACAGGTCAGCCCCAGCATTTT; CDR3: CASSRTGVTGQPQHF; D: TRBD1; size: NA; J: TRBJ1-5; V: TRBV9
DNA: TGTGCCAGCAGCACCCCGGGACAGGGGGCGGGCGACGAGCAGTACTTC; CDR3: CASSTPGQGAGDEQYF; D: NA; size: medium-sized; J: TRBJ2-7; V: TRBV21-1
DNA: TGTGCCACCAGTGGGAGCGGGGGCGGGGGCACAGATACGCAGTATTTT; CDR3: CATSGSGGGGTDTQYF; D: TRBD2; size: NA; J: TRBJ2-3; V: TRBV24-1
DNA: TGTGCCAGCAGCGTAGGGAACAGTCCTACCTACGAGCAGTACTTC; CDR3: CASSVGNSPTYEQYF; D: NA; size: NA; J: TRBJ2-7; V: TRBV9
DNA: TGTGCCTGGAGTGTACCTAGGACAGACACCGGGGAGCTGTTTTTT; CDR3: CAWSVPRTDTGELFF; D: NA; size: NA; J: TRBJ2-2; V: TRBV30
DNA: TGTGCCAGCAGCTTAGAGGCGGGCTACGAGCAGTACTTC; CDR3: CASSLEAGYEQYF; D: NA; size: NA; J: TRBJ2-7; V: TRBV11-2
DNA: TGTGCCAGCAGCCGGAGGATCGCGAACACTGAAGCTTTCTTT; CDR3: CASSRRIANTEAFF; D: NA; size: few; J: TRBJ1-1; V: TRBV5-6
DNA: TGTGCCAGCAGTTTGGCCGGGGTGGGAGGCGAGCAGTACTTC; CDR3: CASSLAGVGGEQYF; D: NA; size: few; J: TRBJ2-7; V: TRBV6-5
DNA: TGTGCCAGTAGCAAGACAGGGGGCGCAGATACGCAGTATTTT; CDR3: CASSKTGGADTQYF; D: TRBD1; size: NA; J: TRBJ2-3; V: TRBV19
DNA: TGTGCCAGCAGCGGCCGGGACTATCCTTACGAGCAGTACTTC; CDR3: CASSGRDYPYEQYF; D: TRBD2; size: NA; J: TRBJ2-7; V: TRBV9